One sample yielded the 7 T cell receptor beta chains listed below, sequenced in a study of T-cell reconstitution after alpha-beta-depleted transplantation in children (dated by TCRdb to the mid-2010s). The protocol used for the library was PCR. The data were produced on an Illumina HiSeq 2500. TCR libraries were prepared with molecular barcoding, using unique molecular identifiers to normalize TCRbeta repertoire quantification. TCRdb took the public reads, trimmed them with fastp at Q25, ran MiXCR for clone calling and kept in-frame beta chains. When rows share a CDR3 protein, they turn into one entry using the most common DNA and genes. This sample is represented by some 500,000 distinct CDR3 sequences; approximately 20% of them were singletons. The top ten clonotypes cover 3.3% of the sample. The input for sequencing was PBMCs from the stem cell graft donor, taken from the stem cell graft. The receptors shown here come from a human donor who donated a stem cell graft to a child with acute lymphoblastic leukemia.

The chain joins TRBV11-1 to TRBJ2-5, with 8 bases identical to TRBD2. The CDR3 extends over 16 amino acids. The germline V gene has CDR1 SGHAT and CDR2 FQDESV (reference sequence). J gave up 0 bases and V 2 bases, and 5 bases lay outside the gene matches. CDR3 nucleotide sequence: TGTGCCAGCAGCTTAACTAGCGGCTCGTACCAAGAGACCCAGTACTTC. The encoded protein is CASSLTSGSYQETQYF.

The rearrangement uses TRBV6-5 and TRBJ2-5, with 7 nucleotides matching TRBD2. The germline gives CDR1 MNHEY, CDR2 SVGAGI. V was pared by 0 bases and J by 1 base, with 5 bases of the junction left unmatched. CDR3 size: 16 residues. CDR3 amino acids: CASSYSISGGQETQYF. The DNA of the CDR3 is TGTGCCAGCAGTTACTCGATTTCGGGAGGCCAAGAGACCCAGTACTTC.

The chain employs TRBV10-3 and TRBJ2-1, with TRBD2 matching over 9 bases. The CDR3 spans 15 residues. Losses at the gene ends were 4 bases for V and 7 bases for J; bases not matched to a gene: 8. Germline V gives CDR1 ENHRY, CDR2 SYGVKD. The CDR3 protein is CAISAAGGRGNEQFF. The CDR3 region has the DNA TGTGCCATCAGTGCTGCGGGAGGGCGAGGGAATGAGCAGTTCTTC.

This clonotype was counted a few times. The chain is built from TRBV4-1 and TRBJ2-3; D unresolved. The CDR3 runs 15 residues. The germline V gene encodes CDR1 MGHRA and CDR2 YSYEKL. Between the trimmed V and J ends, which lost 6 bases and 5 bases, there was a span of 18 bases. CDR3 in DNA: TGCGCCAGCAGACTCAACTTAGCTCAAGTAGATACGCAGTATTTT. The encoded protein is CASRLNLAQVDTQYF.

The chain has TRBV27 and TRBJ2-1; 10 positions agree with TRBD2. Per germline, CDR1 MNHEY and CDR2 SMNVEV (reference sequence). With 6 bases clipped from V and 6 bases from J, the junction kept 11 bases outside the gene matches. CDR3 length: 16 residues. The CDR3 coding sequence is TGTGCCAGCAGCCTCCGAGGGACTAGCGAATTCAATGAGCAGTTCTTC. Translation: CASSLRGTSEFNEQFF.

In this sample, this clonotype turned up a few times. The chain employs TRBV12-3 or TRBV12-4 and TRBJ2-7; 7 nucleotides match TRBD2. This CDR3 is 15 amino acids long. V dropped 5 bases and J dropped 4; count of bases not matched to a gene: 11. CDR3 bases: TGTGCCAGCAGTGCTGCCCGGGACTATTTGTACGAGCAGTACTTC. As protein: CASSAARDYLYEQYF.

This clonotype occurred many times. The chain recombines TRBV11-2 with TRBJ2-1; D unclear. The CDR3 sequence is 21 residues long. The germline V and J ends were trimmed by 1 base and 3 bases, with 28 bases remaining between them. From germline, CDR1 is SGHAT and CDR2 FQNNGV. CDR3 residues: CASSLVLGFSKTSNLYNEQFF. In nucleotides, the CDR3 is TGTGCCAGCAGCTTAGTATTAGGCTTTAGTAAGACAAGCAACCTCTACAATGAGCAGTTCTTC.